The 5 T cell receptor beta chains presented below share a single source sample, sequenced in a study of T cells in Graves' hyperthyroidism and ophthalmopathy. Amplified TCR beta CDR3 regions came from RNA transcripts. With the HTBI primer set, the TCR CDR3 went through a first round of RT-PCR. TCRdb ran MiXCR on the multiplex PCR reads and lists one entry per CDR3 protein. The sample lists about 620,000 distinct CDR3 sequences; 15% to 20% were seen once. What was sequenced was blood. The source of these receptors is a woman aged 25 to 39 with Graves' hyperthyroidism.

This clonotype occurred many times. The rearrangement joins TRBV7-8 to TRBJ2-3; 8 bases line up with TRBD1. The CDR3 is made up of 16 amino acids. Germline CDR1 and CDR2: SGHVS and FQNEAQ. Losses at the gene ends were 1 base for V and 0 bases for J; bases not matched to a gene: 3. The CDR3 DNA reads as TGTGCCAGCAGCTTAGTTTACAGGGGGAGCACAGATACGCAGTATTTT. It yields the protein CASSLVYRGSTDTQYF.

This clonotype has a count of ten or more. The chain joins TRBV3-1 to TRBJ1-2; D not certain. Looked up from germline, CDR1 is LGHDT and CDR2 is YNNKEL (reference sequence). Deletions cut 7 bases from V and 4 bases from J, with 16 bases between. The CDR3 totals 14 residues. CDR3 region: CASNAWKAAYGYTF. The CDR3 DNA follows: TGTGCCAGCAACGCGTGGAAAGCAGCCTATGGCTACACCTTC.

The genes are TRBV14 and TRBJ2-1; no clear D. Germline CDR1 and CDR2: SGHDN and FVKESK. V lost 0 bases, J lost 12 bases, and 12 bases lay in between. This CDR3 is built from 13 residues. The CDR3 DNA follows: TGTGCCAGCAGCCAAGAATTACCCACGGGGCAGTTCTTC. Translation: CASSQELPTGQFF.

V and J are TRBV4-1 and TRBJ1-2; D remains unclear. The V and J ends lost 3 bases and 4 bases respectively, with 21 bases between them. Germline CDR1 reads MGHRA; CDR2 reads YSYEKL. This CDR3 has 17 residues. DNA for the CDR3: TGCGCCAGCAGCCAGGTCGGTGCGAGGACCTCTGGCTATGGCTACACCTTC. Its translation is CASSQVGARTSGYGYTF.

On this clonotype: A much more abundant neighbour one base away suggests this may be a read error. The chain joins TRBV7-2 to TRBJ2-1, with D perhaps matching TRBD1 (6 bases). Trimming cost V 5 bases and J 2 bases, with 16 bases left between them. The CDR3 length is 16 residues. CDR1 and CDR2 from the germline V gene are SGHTA and FQGNSA. The CDR3 loop is CASSRHREIPYNEQFF. The CDR3 region has the DNA TGTGCCAGCAGCCGACACAGGGAGATCCCCTACAATGAGCAGTTCTTC.